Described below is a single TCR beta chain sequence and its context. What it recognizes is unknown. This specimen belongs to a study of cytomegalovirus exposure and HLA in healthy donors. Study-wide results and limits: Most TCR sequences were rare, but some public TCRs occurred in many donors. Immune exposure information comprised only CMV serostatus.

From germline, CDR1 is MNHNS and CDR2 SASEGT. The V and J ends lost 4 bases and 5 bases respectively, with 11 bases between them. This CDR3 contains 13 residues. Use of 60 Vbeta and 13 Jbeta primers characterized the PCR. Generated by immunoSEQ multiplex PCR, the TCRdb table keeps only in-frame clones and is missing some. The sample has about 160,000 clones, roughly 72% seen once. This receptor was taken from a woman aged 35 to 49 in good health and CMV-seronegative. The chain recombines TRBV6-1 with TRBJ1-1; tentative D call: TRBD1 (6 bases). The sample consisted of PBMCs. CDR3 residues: CASSGQAGTEAFF. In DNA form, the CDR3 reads TGTGCCAGCAGTGGACAGGCCGGGACTGAAGCTTTCTTT.